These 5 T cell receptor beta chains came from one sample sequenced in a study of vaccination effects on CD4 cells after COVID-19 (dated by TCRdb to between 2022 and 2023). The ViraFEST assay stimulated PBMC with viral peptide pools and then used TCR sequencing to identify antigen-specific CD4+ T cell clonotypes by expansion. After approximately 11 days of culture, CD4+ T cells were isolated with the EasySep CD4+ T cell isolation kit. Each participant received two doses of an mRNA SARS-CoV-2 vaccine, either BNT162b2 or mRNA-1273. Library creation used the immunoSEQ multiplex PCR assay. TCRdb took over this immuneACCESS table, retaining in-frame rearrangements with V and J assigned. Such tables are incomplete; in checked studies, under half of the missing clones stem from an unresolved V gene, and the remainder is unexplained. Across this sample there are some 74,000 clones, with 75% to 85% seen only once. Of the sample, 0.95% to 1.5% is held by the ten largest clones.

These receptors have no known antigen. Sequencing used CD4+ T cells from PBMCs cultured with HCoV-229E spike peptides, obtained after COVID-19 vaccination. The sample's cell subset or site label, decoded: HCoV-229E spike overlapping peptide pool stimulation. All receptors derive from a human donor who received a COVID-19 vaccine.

CDR3 in amino acids: CASSYRGRHEQFF. Here the CDR3 DNA reads TGTGCCAGCAGTTACAGGGGCCGACATGAGCAGTTCTTC. The rearrangement links TRBV12-3 or TRBV12-4 to TRBJ2-1; TRBD1 aligns across 7 bases. V lost 4 bases to trimming and J lost 8 bases; unmatched junction nucleotides: 5. This CDR3 comprises 13 residues.

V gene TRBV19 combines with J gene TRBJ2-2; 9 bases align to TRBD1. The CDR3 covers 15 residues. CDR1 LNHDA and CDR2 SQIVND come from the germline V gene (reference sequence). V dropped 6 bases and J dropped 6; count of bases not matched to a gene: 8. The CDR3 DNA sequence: TGTGCCAGTAGCGGGGACAGGGCTTTATCCGGGGAGCTGTTTTTT. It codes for CASSGDRALSGELFF.

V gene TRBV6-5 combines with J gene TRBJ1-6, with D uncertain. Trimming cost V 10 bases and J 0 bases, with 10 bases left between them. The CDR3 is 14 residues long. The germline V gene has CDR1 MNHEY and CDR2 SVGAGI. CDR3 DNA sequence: TGTGCCACCAGCAGTGTCTCCTATAATTCACCCCTCCACTTT. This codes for CATSSVSYNSPLHF.

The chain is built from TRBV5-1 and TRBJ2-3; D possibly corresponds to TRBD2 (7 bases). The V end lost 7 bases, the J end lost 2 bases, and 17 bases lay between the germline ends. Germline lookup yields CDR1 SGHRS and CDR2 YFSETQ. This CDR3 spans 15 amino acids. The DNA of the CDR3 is TGCGCCAGCTCTGTGGCGGGGGCATACACAGATACGCAGTATTTT. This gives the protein CASSVAGAYTDTQYF.

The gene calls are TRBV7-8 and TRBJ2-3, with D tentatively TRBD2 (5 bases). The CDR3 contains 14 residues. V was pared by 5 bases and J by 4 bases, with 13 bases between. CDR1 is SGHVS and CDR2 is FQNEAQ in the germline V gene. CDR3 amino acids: CASSALVGADTQYF. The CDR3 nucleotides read TGTGCCAGCAGCGCCCTAGTCGGGGCAGATACGCAGTATTTT. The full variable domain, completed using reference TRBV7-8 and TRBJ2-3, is GAGVSQSPRYKVAKRGQDVALRCDPISGHVSLFWYQQALGQGPEFLTYFQNEAQLDKSGLPSDRFFAERPEGSVSTLKIQRTQQEDSAVYLCASSALVGADTQYFGPGTRLTVL.